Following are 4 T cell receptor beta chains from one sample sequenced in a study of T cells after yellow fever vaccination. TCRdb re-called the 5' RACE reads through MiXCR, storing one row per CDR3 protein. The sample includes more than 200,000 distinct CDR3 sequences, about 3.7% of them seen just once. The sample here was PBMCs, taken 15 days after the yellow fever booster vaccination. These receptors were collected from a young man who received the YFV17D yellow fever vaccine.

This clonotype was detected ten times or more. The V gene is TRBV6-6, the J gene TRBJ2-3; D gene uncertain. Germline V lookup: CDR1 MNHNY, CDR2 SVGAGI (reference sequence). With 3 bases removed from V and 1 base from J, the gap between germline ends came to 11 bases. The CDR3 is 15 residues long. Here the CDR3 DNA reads TGTGCCAGCAGTTATTATTCTCCAGGCACAGATACGCAGTATTTT. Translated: CASSYYSPGTDTQYF.

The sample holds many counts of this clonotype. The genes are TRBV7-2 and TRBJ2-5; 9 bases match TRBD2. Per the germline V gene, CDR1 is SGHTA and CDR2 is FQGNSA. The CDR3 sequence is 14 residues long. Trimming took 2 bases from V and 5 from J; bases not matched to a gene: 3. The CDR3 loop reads CASSLLAGLETQYF. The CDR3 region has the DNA TGTGCCAGCAGCTTACTAGCGGGGTTGGAGACCCAGTACTTC.

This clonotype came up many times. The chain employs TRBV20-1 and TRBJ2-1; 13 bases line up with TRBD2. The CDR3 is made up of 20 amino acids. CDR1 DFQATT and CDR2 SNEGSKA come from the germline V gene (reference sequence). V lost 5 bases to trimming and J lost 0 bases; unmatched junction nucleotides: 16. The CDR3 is CSAPITGGLAGPSSYNEQFF. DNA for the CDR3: TGCAGTGCTCCTATTACAGGGGGACTAGCGGGGCCGAGCTCCTACAATGAGCAGTTCTTC.

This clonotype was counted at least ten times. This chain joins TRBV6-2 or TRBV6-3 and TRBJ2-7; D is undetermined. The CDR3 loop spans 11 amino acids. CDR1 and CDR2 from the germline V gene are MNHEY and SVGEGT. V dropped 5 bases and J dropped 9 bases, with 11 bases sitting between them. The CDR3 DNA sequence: TGTGCCAGCAGTCAGACTCTCGGGCAGTACTTC. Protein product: CASSQTLGQYF.